This T cell receptor (beta chain) is from a study of response to subunit inactivated influenza vaccine. V dropped 1 base and J dropped 6; count of bases not matched to a gene: 4. The germline gives CDR1 SGHVS, CDR2 FQNEAQ. The CDR3 runs to 15 residues. This clonotype has more than one count but fewer than ten. TCRdb passed the RT-PCR reads through MiXCR, listing each CDR3 protein once. The sample lists around 530,000 distinct CDR3 sequences, around 11% occurring once. This chain connects TRBV7-8 to TRBJ2-7, with 12 bases fitting TRBD2. The receptor was isolated from a man in his forties or fifties who received an inactivated influenza vaccine. The source was PBMCs from blood, collected on the day of vaccination. CDR3 in amino acids: CASSLGLAGVSEQYF. The CDR3 bases are TGTGCCAGCAGCTTAGGACTAGCGGGAGTTAGCGAGCAGTACTTC.